This TCR beta chain came from a study of OX40 agonist ivuxolimab in advanced cancers. For the study at large: Patients in dose escalation had liver, melanoma, kidney or head and neck cancers. Points from the study as a whole: Near-lowest levels of clonal expansion characterized partial responders at 0.1-3.0 mg/kg. CD8+ T cells (on average) carried more expanded clones than CD4+ T cells.

Assay: immunoSEQ multiplex PCR; the TCRdb copy retains only in-frame clones and omits some. The table shows around 72,000 clones, with 80% to 85% occurring only once. Trimming took off 6 bases at V and 4 bases at J, with 9 bases between the two ends. The germline CDR1 and CDR2 sequences are SQVTM and ANQGSEA. This CDR3 is built from 11 residues. Worth noting for this clone: What it binds is unknown.

The sequencing here drew on CD4+ or CD8+ T cells sorted from blood, taken in a trial of the OX40 agonist ivuxolimab. This clonotype was obtained from an adult with an advanced solid tumor such as melanoma, head and neck, liver or kidney cancer. The gene calls are TRBV29-1 and TRBJ1-2, with no clear D. The CDR3 DNA reads as TGCAGCGTATCACAGATCTATGGCTACACCTTC. Translated: CSVSQIYGYTF.